This TCR beta chain was captured in a study of CD8+ T cells in alopecia areata. Overall study findings and caveats: Normal-skin resident alphabeta T cells also appear among scalp sample sequences. Higher clonality was seen in lesional scalp than in normal scalp, especially in alopecia totalis/universalis.

Following RNA extraction, reverse transcription yielded cDNA that acted as the sequencing template. TCRdb keeps only in-frame clones here, not all; method: immunoSEQ multiplex PCR. This table holds about 250,000 clones, about 68% found once. A word on this clone: Antigen unknown.

The CDR3 totals 15 residues. With V trimmed by 2 bases and J by 1 base, 2 bases remained unmatched. Germline loops: CDR1 SGHDT, CDR2 YYEEEE. V usage is TRBV5-6 and J usage is TRBJ2-3; 9 bases match TRBD2. This receptor was obtained from a human donor with alopecia areata. Here the sequenced sample was CD4+ T cells sorted from blood, taken at week 0. CDR3 amino acids: CASSFIAGGTDTQYF. The CDR3 DNA is TGTGCCAGCAGCTTCATAGCGGGGGGCACAGATACGCAGTATTTT.